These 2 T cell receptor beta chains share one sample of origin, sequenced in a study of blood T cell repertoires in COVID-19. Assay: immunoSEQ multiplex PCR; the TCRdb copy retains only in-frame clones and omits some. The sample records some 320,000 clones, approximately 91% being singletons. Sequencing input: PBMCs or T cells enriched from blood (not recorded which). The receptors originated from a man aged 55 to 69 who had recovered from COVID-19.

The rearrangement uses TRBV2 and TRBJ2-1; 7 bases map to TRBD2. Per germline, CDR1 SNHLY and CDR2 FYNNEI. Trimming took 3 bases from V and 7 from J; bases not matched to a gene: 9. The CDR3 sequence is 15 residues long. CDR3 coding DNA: TGTGCCAGCAGTGACGGGGGGTCGAAAGGGAATGAGCAGTTCTTC. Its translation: CASSDGGSKGNEQFF.

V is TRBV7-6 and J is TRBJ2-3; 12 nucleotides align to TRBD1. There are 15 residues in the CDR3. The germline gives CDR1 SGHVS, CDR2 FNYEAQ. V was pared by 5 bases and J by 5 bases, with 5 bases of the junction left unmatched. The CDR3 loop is CASSGGQGAEDTQYF. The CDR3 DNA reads TGTGCCAGCAGCGGGGGACAGGGGGCGGAAGATACGCAGTATTTT.